One sample yielded the 30 T cell receptor beta chains listed below, sequenced in a study of T cells after yellow fever vaccination. TCRdb reprocessed the 5' RACE reads with MiXCR, giving one entry per CDR3 protein. This sample has 100,000 to 150,000 distinct CDR3 sequences, with 6.5% to 8% found just once. This specimen consisted of CD4+ T cells sorted from PBMCs, obtained roughly 10 days after the first yellow fever vaccination. These receptors all come from a young man who received the YFV17D yellow fever vaccine.

This clonotype is medium-sized in the sample. The V and J genes are TRBV12-3 or TRBV12-4 and TRBJ2-2; D uncertain. CDR3 length equals 14 residues. V gave up 9 bases and J gave up 0 bases, with 11 bases separating them. CDR3 region: CASERSTNTGELFF. The CDR3, as DNA: TGTGCCAGTGAGAGGTCCACGAACACCGGGGAGCTGTTTTTT.

Ten or more counts support this clonotype. The rearrangement links TRBV4-3 to TRBJ1-4; D gene uncertain. Per germline, CDR1 LGHNA and CDR2 YSLEER. The CDR3 extends over 13 amino acids. The V gene lost 3 bases and the J gene lost 13 bases, with 15 bases spanning the gap. The CDR3 is CASSQVGASLLFF. The CDR3 DNA reads as TGCGCCAGCAGCCAGGTTGGAGCTTCCCTACTGTTTTTT.

This clonotype was observed many times. The genes are TRBV5-1 and TRBJ2-3; 7 nucleotides align to TRBD2. The V segment lost 2 bases and the J segment 6 bases; nucleotides outside the gene matches: 6. This CDR3 has 14 residues. Germline V gives CDR1 SGHRS, CDR2 YFSETQ. The CDR3 spells CASSLRTSMDTQYF. The DNA for the CDR3 is TGCGCCAGCAGCTTAAGGACTAGTATGGATACGCAGTATTTT.

The chain links TRBV6-5 to TRBJ2-1; 8 positions match TRBD1. This CDR3 has 16 residues. V gave up 3 bases and J gave up 0 bases; unmatched junction bases: 4. Germline CDR1 is MNHEY and CDR2 is SVGAGI. For the CDR3, the DNA is TGTGCCAGCAGTTATAAGGGGACAGGCTCCTACAATGAGCAGTTCTTC. Amino acids: CASSYKGTGSYNEQFF.

This clonotype was seen a handful of times. The V gene is TRBV3-1, the J gene TRBJ2-7; D possibly corresponds to TRBD1 (5 bases). With 2 bases removed from V and 2 bases from J, the gap between germline ends came to 7 bases. Per germline, CDR1 LGHDT and CDR2 YNNKEL (reference sequence). The CDR3 length is 13 residues. This CDR3 is CASSQSGTYEQYV. The CDR3 nucleotides are TGTGCCAGCAGCCAATCAGGGACCTACGAGCAGTACGTC.

The table lists this clonotype with a few counts. This chain uses TRBV5-4 with TRBJ1-2; D gene ambiguous. CDR3 size: 15 residues. The V gene lost 4 bases and the J gene lost 3 bases, with 16 bases spanning the gap. Germline-derived CDR1 and CDR2 are SGHNT and YYREEE (reference sequence). As DNA, the CDR3 is TGTGCCAGCAGCCTTTCTGGGGAGGGTGACTATGGCTACACCTTC. Its protein product is CASSLSGEGDYGYTF.

This clonotype was seen at least ten times. The rearrangement links TRBV10-1 to TRBJ1-1; D is uncertain. The CDR3 extends over 13 amino acids. The germline gives CDR1 WNHNN, CDR2 SYGVQD (reference sequence). V lost 8 bases and J lost 1, with 11 bases in between. The CDR3 spells CASPARQNTEAFF. Here the CDR3 DNA reads TGCGCCAGCCCTGCGCGGCAGAACACTGAAGCTTTCTTT.

Many counts were recorded for this clonotype. CDR3 sequence reads: CASSLFGENTEAFF. In DNA form, the CDR3 reads TGCGCCAGCAGCTTGTTTGGGGAGAACACTGAAGCTTTCTTT. This chain joins TRBV5-1 and TRBJ1-1; D remains ambiguous. Trimming took 1 base from V and 1 from J, leaving 8 bases between them. This CDR3 is built from 14 residues. Germline CDR1 and CDR2: SGHRS and YFSETQ.

Ten or more counts support this clonotype. The V and J genes are TRBV7-3 and TRBJ1-1; the match to TRBD1 covers 7 bases. Germline assignment: CDR1 SGHTA and CDR2 FQGTGA. There are 17 residues in the CDR3. J was trimmed by 0 bases and V by 5 bases; bases with no gene match: 12. The CDR3 loop reads CASSLRGQLGMNTEAFF. The CDR3 DNA reads as TGTGCCAGCAGCCTACGGGGACAGTTAGGGATGAACACTGAAGCTTTCTTT.

This clonotype was counted ten times or more. The chain couples TRBV20-1 to TRBJ2-5; D perhaps matches TRBD1 (7 bases). The ends were cut back, 5 bases at V and 1 base at J, with 11 bases in the middle. Per the germline V gene, CDR1 is DFQATT and CDR2 is SNEGSKA (reference sequence). The CDR3 length is 13 residues. The CDR3 nucleotides are TGCAGTGCTGGAGGGGGCCCCCAAGAGACCCAGTACTTC. This encodes CSAGGGPQETQYF.

About this clonotype: A much larger clone differs by one base, so this may be a read error. The chain combines TRBV25-1 with TRBJ2-7; the D gene is possibly TRBD2 (5 bases). The CDR3 runs to 14 residues. Germline CDR1 MGHDK, CDR2 SYGVNS. The CDR3 here is CASSVTGSLYKQYF. CDR3 in DNA: TGTGCCAGCAGTGTAACGGGATCCCTCTACAAGCAGTACTTC.

The rearrangement uses TRBV7-6 and TRBJ1-4; no definite D call. Germline V gene data show CDR1 as SGHVS and CDR2 as FNYEAQ. The ends were cut back, 5 bases at V and 5 bases at J, with 9 bases in the middle. There are 13 residues in the CDR3. Written as DNA, the CDR3 is TGTGCCAGCAGCAGGGCGATGAATGAAAAACTGTTTTTT. Encoded protein: CASSRAMNEKLFF.

This clonotype was seen at least ten times. The chain couples TRBV29-1 to TRBJ2-6; D ambiguous. V was clipped by 1 base and J by 4 bases, with 5 bases between them. The V gene's germline CDR1 is SQVTM and CDR2 ANQGSEA. The CDR3 has 13 residues. In DNA form, the CDR3 reads TGCAGCGTTGAAGTCATGGGGGCCAACGTCCTGACTTTC. Translated, it gives CSVEVMGANVLTF.

At least ten counts were recorded for this clonotype. V gene TRBV29-1 combines with J gene TRBJ2-2, with unresolved D. This CDR3 spans 10 amino acids. V shed 3 bases and J shed 6 bases, with 2 bases lying between them. Germline V gene sequence: CDR1 SQVTM, CDR2 ANQGSEA. CDR3 in DNA: TGCAGCGTTGACTCCGGGGAGCTGTTTTTT. It specifies CSVDSGELFF.

This clonotype was seen ten or more times. The chain is built from TRBV7-6 and TRBJ2-5, with a tentative D call TRBD1 (6 bases). CDR1 is SGHVS, CDR2 FNYEAQ, per germline. With 2 bases removed from V and 4 bases from J, the gap between germline ends came to 17 bases. This CDR3 has 16 residues. The CDR3 sequence is CASSLNTGSLGETQYF. The CDR3 DNA is TGTGCCAGCAGCTTAAACACAGGGAGTCTAGGAGAGACCCAGTACTTC.

A remark on this clonotype: This may stem from a read error, because a much larger clone lies one nucleotide away. CDR3 region: CARRAVGTGNEKLFF. The DNA for the CDR3 is TGTGCCAGACGCGCCGTTGGGACAGGGAATGAAAAACTGTTTTTT. This chain connects TRBV27 to TRBJ1-4; 9 nucleotides line up with TRBD1. The CDR3 runs to 15 residues. V shed 9 bases and J 5 bases; nucleotides not matched to a gene: 10. Germline CDR1 reads MNHEY; CDR2 reads SMNVEV (reference sequence). The variable domain in full, completed from reference TRBV27 and TRBJ1-4, reads EAQVTQNPRYLITVTGKKLTVTCSQNMNHEYMSWYRQDPGLGLRQIYYSMNVEVTDKGDVPEGYKVSRKEKRNFPLILESPSPNQTSLYFCARRAVGTGNEKLFFGSGTQLSVL.

The J gene is TRBJ1-2, the V gene TRBV4-2, with 7 bases fitting TRBD1. This CDR3 is 15 amino acids long. The V and J ends lost 0 bases and 6 bases, in that order; junction bases with no gene match: 7. The germline gives CDR1 LGHNA, CDR2 YNFKEQ. Here the CDR3 DNA reads TGTGCCAGCAGCCAAGATTGGGCAGGGGGGAATGGCTACACCTTC. It specifies CASSQDWAGGNGYTF.

The table lists this clonotype with many counts. The chain uses TRBV5-1 and TRBJ2-1; the match to TRBD2 covers 8 bases. After removal of 4 bases from V and 9 bases from J, the junction contained 12 bases not matched to a gene. This CDR3 contains 15 residues. From germline, CDR1 is SGHRS and CDR2 YFSETQ. This chain's CDR3 is CASSPPSGGGGEQFF. CDR3 in DNA: TGCGCCAGCAGCCCCCCCTCCGGGGGGGGTGGTGAGCAGTTCTTC.

Details on this clonotype: A read error may explain this, as a much larger clone is one base away. The chain is built from TRBV6-2 or TRBV6-3 and TRBJ1-1; D not certain. With 6 bases removed from V and 11 bases from J, the gap between germline ends came to 13 bases. CDR3 size: 11 residues. Germline values: CDR1 MNHEY, CDR2 SVGEGT. CDR3 coding DNA: TGTGCCAGCAGGAGGCATGGTCCGGCTTTCTTT. It translates to CASRRHGPAFF.

This clonotype occurred many times. The chain recombines TRBV25-1 with TRBJ2-5, with D possibly TRBD2 on 5 matching bases. Germline V gene sequence: CDR1 MGHDK, CDR2 SYGVNS. V was shortened by 1 base and J by 5 bases, with 11 bases between the two germline ends. The CDR3 is made up of 14 amino acids. The CDR3 DNA reads TGTGCCAGCAGTGAATCCGGGGTTTTGGAGACCCAGTACTTC. Translation: CASSESGVLETQYF. Variable domain in full (rest from reference TRBV25-1 and TRBJ2-5): EADIYQTPRYLVIGTGKKITLECSQTMGHDKMYWYQQDPGMELHLIHYSYGVNSTEKGDLSSESTVSRIRTEHFPLTLESARPSHTSQYLCASSESGVLETQYFGPGTRLLVL.

At least ten counts were recorded for this clonotype. The chain is built from TRBV5-1 and TRBJ2-3; D unresolved. Germline-derived CDR1 and CDR2 are SGHRS and YFSETQ. The CDR3 is made up of 15 amino acids. Between the trimmed V and J ends, which lost 4 bases and 3 bases, there was a span of 15 bases. As DNA, the CDR3 is TGCGCCAGCAGCCGAGCCGGCCCCAAAACAGATACGCAGTATTTT. It codes for CASSRAGPKTDTQYF.

This clonotype came up a few times. The chain joins TRBV15 to TRBJ1-5; possible D gene TRBD1, 6 bases. Trimming stripped 5 bases from V and 6 bases from J, with 23 bases between. Germline V lookup: CDR1 LNHNV, CDR2 YYDKDF (reference sequence). The length of the CDR3 is 17 residues. The CDR3 loop reads CATSRPPLQGIGQPQHF. The CDR3 coding sequence is TGTGCCACCAGCCGACCCCCCCTACAGGGAATAGGTCAGCCCCAGCATTTT.

This clonotype has ten or more counts. V is TRBV4-2 and J is TRBJ1-4; D gene uncertain. Germline loops: CDR1 LGHNA, CDR2 YNFKEQ. The CDR3 runs to 17 residues. Trimming shortened V by 0 bases and J by 3 bases, and 14 bases separated the two germline ends. In DNA form, the CDR3 reads TGTGCCAGCAGCCAAGATATCGGACGGAGACCTAATGAAAAACTGTTTTTT. Encoded protein: CASSQDIGRRPNEKLFF.

This clonotype was found many times. The rearrangement links TRBV19 to TRBJ1-1; D is unclear. The CDR3 covers 13 residues. V shed 3 bases and J shed 4 bases, with 9 bases lying between them. From germline, CDR1 is LNHDA and CDR2 SQIVND (reference sequence). The CDR3 DNA sequence: TGTGCCAGTAGTATTAGAGGAGTCACTGAAGCTTTCTTT. Translation: CASSIRGVTEAFF.

This clonotype was counted at least ten times. This chain joins TRBV5-1 and TRBJ2-3; D not certain. Germline assignment: CDR1 SGHRS and CDR2 YFSETQ. This CDR3 spans 14 amino acids. V lost 1 base and J lost 2, with 8 bases in between. CDR3 in amino acids: CASSLSASTDTQYF. The CDR3 coding sequence is TGCGCCAGCAGCTTGTCCGCCTCCACAGATACGCAGTATTTT.

This clonotype showed up many times. Here the CDR3 reads CASSSAGTRSTDTQYF. The CDR3 nucleotides read TGTGCCAGCAGCAGCGCCGGGACTAGGAGCACAGATACGCAGTATTTT. The chain uses TRBV5-4 and TRBJ2-3; the match to TRBD2 covers 8 bases. Germline values: CDR1 SGHNT, CDR2 YYREEE (reference sequence). The CDR3 consists of 16 residues. J lost 0 bases, V lost 4 bases, and 7 bases had no gene match.

At least ten counts were recorded for this clonotype. V gene TRBV5-1 combines with J gene TRBJ2-7, with 9 bases fitting TRBD1. Trimming cost V 6 bases and J 3 bases; bases outside gene matches: 10. CDR3 length: 15 amino acids. CDR1 and CDR2 (germline): SGHRS, YFSETQ. The CDR3 loop reads CASTLQGAASYEQYV. The CDR3 DNA follows: TGCGCCAGCACCCTACAGGGGGCTGCCAGCTACGAGCAGTACGTC.

This clonotype was seen only a few times. The rearrangement uses TRBV9 and TRBJ1-5; D may be TRBD1 (6 bases). The CDR3 has 16 amino acids. CDR1 and CDR2 (germline): SGDLS, YYNGEE. With 3 bases removed from V and 0 bases from J, the gap between germline ends came to 13 bases. CDR3 DNA sequence: TGTGCCAGCAGCGCAGGCTCAGGGGTTAGCAATCAGCCCCAGCATTTT. Protein sequence: CASSAGSGVSNQPQHF.

This clonotype was counted many times. The gene calls are TRBV9 and TRBJ2-1; 8 nucleotides line up with TRBD2. CDR3 length: 15 amino acids. V lost 4 bases and J lost 2; bases outside the gene matches: 5. CDR1 and CDR2 from the germline V gene are SGDLS and YYNGEE. The DNA for the CDR3 is TGTGCCAGCAGCAAGACTAGCGCGACCTACAATGAGCAGTTCTTC. It yields the protein CASSKTSATYNEQFF.

The sample holds many counts of this clonotype. The J gene is TRBJ2-1, the V gene TRBV6-2 or TRBV6-3; D is unresolved. The V gene's germline CDR1 is MNHEY and CDR2 SVGEGT. The CDR3 extends over 12 amino acids. Trimming pared 4 bases from V and 15 bases from J, leaving 16 bases between. The CDR3 coding sequence is TGTGCCAGCAGTTTTAACCGGGCCGAGATGTTCTTC. Its protein is CASSFNRAEMFF.